This entry lists 6 T cell receptor beta chains sequenced from one sample in a study of response to subunit inactivated influenza vaccine. One entry per CDR3 protein results from TCRdb running MiXCR on the RT-PCR reads. Counted here are about 480,000 distinct CDR3 sequences, approximately 24% occurring once; the ten biggest clones make up approximately 2%. Sequencing used CD4+ T cells sorted from PBMCs, obtained 5 to 6 days after vaccination. The receptors stem from a man aged 50-60 years who received an inactivated influenza vaccine.

The sample holds a few counts of this clonotype. The V and J genes are TRBV4-3 and TRBJ2-2, with D perhaps matching TRBD1 (5 bases). V was clipped by 1 base and J by 6 bases, with 9 bases between them. Per germline, CDR1 LGHNA and CDR2 YSLEER. The CDR3 is made up of 14 amino acids. DNA of the CDR3: TGCGCCAGCAGCCAAGTAGGCAGGGCCGGGGAGCTGTTTTTT. This sequence encodes CASSQVGRAGELFF.

The chain joins TRBV15 to TRBJ1-1; the D gene is possibly TRBD1 (5 bases). Trimming left V 0 bases short and J 4 bases short, with 9 bases between. The length of the CDR3 is 14 residues. Germline V gives CDR1 LNHNV, CDR2 YYDKDF (reference sequence). CDR3 amino acids: CATSRDRAATEAFF. The DNA of the CDR3 is TGTGCCACCAGCAGAGACAGGGCTGCCACTGAAGCTTTCTTT.

A word on this clonotype: A much larger clone lies a single base off, so this may be a read error. In DNA form, the CDR3 reads TGCAGCGTTGAAGATTGGCGGTCCCTGAGCTCCTACAATGAGCAGTTCTTC. The encoded protein is CSVEDWRSLSSYNEQFF. The chain combines TRBV29-1 with TRBJ2-1; D not certain. With 0 bases removed from V and 0 bases from J, the gap between germline ends came to 15 bases. The CDR3 extends over 17 amino acids. Per the germline V gene, CDR1 is SQVTM and CDR2 is ANQGSEA.

The chain joins TRBV10-3 to TRBJ2-5; weak D call: TRBD1 (8 bases). The germline CDR1 and CDR2 sequences are ENHRY and SYGVKD. The CDR3 is 13 amino acids. Trimming removed 11 bases from V and 2 bases from J, with 15 bases in between. Here the CDR3 DNA reads TGTGCCTCACAGGGGGGGAGGCAAGAGACCCAGTACTTC. Amino acids: CASQGGRQETQYF.

The chain couples TRBV7-8 to TRBJ2-7; D not resolved. Germline V lookup: CDR1 SGHVS, CDR2 FQNEAQ. The V and J ends lost 5 bases and 3 bases respectively, with 14 bases between them. The CDR3 covers 14 residues. CDR3 sequence: CASSPDLLCYEQYF. CDR3 sequence (DNA): TGTGCCAGCAGCCCGGACCTCCTCTGCTACGAGCAGTACTTC.

The chain carries TRBV5-5 and TRBJ2-3; D unresolved. The germline V gene has CDR1 SGHKS and CDR2 YYEKEE (reference sequence). Trimming removed 0 bases at V and 4 bases at J, with 9 bases between. CDR3 length equals 14 residues. The CDR3 bases are TGTGCCAGCAGCTTGGAGCCGGGTCCAGATACGCAGTATTTT. This codes for CASSLEPGPDTQYF.